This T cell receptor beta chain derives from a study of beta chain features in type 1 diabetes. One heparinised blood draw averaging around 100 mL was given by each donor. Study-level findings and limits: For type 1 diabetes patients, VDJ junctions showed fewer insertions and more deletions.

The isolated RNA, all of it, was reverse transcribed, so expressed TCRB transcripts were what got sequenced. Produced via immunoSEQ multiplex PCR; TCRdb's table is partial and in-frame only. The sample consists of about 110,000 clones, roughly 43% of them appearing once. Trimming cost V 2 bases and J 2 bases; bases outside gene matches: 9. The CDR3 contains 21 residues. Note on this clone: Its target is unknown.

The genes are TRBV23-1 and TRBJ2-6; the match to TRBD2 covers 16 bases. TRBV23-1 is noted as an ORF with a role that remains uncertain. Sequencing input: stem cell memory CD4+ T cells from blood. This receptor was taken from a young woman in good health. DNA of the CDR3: TGCGCCAGCAGTCAACGGTGCCCTGGGACTAGCGGGAGGGCTGGGGCCAACGTCCTGACTTTC. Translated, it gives CASSQRCPGTSGRAGANVLTF.